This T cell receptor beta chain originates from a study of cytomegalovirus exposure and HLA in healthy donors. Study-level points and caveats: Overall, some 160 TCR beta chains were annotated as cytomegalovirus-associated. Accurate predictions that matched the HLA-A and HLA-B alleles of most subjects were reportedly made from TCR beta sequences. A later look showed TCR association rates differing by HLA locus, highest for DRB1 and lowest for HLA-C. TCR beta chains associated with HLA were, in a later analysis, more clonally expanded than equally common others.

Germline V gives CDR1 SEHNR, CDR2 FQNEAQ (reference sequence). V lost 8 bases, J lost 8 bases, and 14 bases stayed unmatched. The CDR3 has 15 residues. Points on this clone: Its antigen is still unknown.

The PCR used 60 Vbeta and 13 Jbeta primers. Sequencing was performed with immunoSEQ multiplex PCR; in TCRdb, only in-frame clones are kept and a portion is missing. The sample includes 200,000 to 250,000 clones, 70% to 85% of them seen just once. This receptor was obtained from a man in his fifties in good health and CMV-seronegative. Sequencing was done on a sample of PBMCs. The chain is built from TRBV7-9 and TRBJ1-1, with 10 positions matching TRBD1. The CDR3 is CASADRGRRSGEAFF. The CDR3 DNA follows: TGTGCCAGCGCCGACAGGGGGCGTAGGTCAGGAGAAGCTTTCTTT.